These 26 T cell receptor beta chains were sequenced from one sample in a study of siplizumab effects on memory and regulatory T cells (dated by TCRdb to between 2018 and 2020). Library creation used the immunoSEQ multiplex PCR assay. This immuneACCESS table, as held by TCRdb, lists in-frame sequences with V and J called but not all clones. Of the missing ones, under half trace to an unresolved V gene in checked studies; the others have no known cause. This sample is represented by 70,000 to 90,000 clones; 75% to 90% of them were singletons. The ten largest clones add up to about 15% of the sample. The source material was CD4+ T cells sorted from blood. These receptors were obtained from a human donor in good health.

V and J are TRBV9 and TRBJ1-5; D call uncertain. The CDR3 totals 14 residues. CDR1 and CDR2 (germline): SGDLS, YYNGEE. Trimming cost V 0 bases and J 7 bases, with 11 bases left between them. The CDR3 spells CASSVGYASQPQHF. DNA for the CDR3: TGTGCCAGCAGCGTAGGTTATGCGTCACAGCCCCAGCATTTT.

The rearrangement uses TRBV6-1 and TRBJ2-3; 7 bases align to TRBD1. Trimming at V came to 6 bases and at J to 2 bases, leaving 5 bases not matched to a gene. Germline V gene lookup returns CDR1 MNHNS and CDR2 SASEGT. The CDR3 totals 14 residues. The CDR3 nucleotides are TGTGCCAGCAGAATGACAGGGACCACAGATACGCAGTATTTT. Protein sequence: CASRMTGTTDTQYF.

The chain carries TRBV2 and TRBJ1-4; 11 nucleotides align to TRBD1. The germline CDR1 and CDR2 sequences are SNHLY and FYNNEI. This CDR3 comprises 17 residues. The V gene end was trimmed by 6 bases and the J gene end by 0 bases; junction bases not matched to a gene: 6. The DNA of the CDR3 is TGTGCCAGCAGGATGGACAGGGGGCGTACAACTAATGAAAAACTGTTTTTT. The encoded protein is CASRMDRGRTTNEKLFF.

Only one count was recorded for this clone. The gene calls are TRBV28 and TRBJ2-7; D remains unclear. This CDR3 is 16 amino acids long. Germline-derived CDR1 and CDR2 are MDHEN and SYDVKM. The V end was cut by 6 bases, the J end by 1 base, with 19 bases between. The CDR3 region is CASSSIQRIISYEQYF. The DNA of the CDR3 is TGTGCCAGCAGCTCGATCCAGCGAATAATATCCTACGAGCAGTACTTC.

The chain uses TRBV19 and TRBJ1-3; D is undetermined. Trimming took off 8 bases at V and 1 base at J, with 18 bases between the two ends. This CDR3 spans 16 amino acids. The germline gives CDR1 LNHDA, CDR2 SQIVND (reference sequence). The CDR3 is CASCGSLPHSGNTIYF. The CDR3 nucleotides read TGTGCCAGTTGTGGTTCTCTCCCCCATTCTGGAAACACCATATATTTT.

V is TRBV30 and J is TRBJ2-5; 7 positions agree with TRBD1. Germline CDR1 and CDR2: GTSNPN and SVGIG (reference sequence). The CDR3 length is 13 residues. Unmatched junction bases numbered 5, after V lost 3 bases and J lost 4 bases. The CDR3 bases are TGTGCCTGGAGCCCGGACAGGTTAGAGACCCAGTACTTC. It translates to CAWSPDRLETQYF.

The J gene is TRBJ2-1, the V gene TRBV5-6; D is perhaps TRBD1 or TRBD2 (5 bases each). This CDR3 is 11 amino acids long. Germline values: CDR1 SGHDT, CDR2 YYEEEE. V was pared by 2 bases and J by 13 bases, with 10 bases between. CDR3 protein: CASSFARDQFF. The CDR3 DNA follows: TGTGCCAGCAGCTTCGCACGGGACCAGTTCTTC.

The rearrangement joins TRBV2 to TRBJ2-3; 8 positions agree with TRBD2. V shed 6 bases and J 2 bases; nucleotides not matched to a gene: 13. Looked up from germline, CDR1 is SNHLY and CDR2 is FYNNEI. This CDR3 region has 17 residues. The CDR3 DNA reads TGTGCCAGCAGACACTCTCGGGGGGGAAGGCACACAGATACGCAGTATTTT. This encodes CASRHSRGGRHTDTQYF.

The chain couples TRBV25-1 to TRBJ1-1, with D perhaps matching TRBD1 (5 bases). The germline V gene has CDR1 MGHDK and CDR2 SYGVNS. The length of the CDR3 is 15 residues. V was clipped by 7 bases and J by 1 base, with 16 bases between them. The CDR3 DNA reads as TGTGCCAGCACCCAGATCGGGGGGAGGAACACTGAAGCTTTCTTT. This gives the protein CASTQIGGRNTEAFF. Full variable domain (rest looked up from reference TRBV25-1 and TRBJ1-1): EADIYQTPRYLVIGTGKKITLECSQTMGHDKMYWYQQDPGMELHLIHYSYGVNSTEKGDLSSESTVSRIRTEHFPLTLESARPSHTSQYLCASTQIGGRNTEAFFGQGTRLTVV.

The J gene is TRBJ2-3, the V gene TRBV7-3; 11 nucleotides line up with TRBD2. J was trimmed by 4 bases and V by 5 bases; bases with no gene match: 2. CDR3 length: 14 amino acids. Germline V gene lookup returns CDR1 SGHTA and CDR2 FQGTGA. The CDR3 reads CASSTSGSADTQYF. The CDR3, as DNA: TGTGCCAGCAGCACTAGCGGGAGTGCAGATACGCAGTATTTT.

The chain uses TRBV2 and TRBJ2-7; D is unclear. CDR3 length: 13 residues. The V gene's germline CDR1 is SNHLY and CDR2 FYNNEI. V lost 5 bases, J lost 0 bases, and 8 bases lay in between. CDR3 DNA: TGTGCCAGCAGTTTTCAAGTCTCCTACGAGCAGTACTTC. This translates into CASSFQVSYEQYF. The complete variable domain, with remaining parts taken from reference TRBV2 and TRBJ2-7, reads EPEVTQTPSHQVTQMGQEVILRCVPISNHLYFYWYRQILGQKVEFLVSFYNNEISEKSEIFDDQFSVERPDGSNFTLKIRSTKLEDSAMYFCASSFQVSYEQYFGPGTRLTVT.

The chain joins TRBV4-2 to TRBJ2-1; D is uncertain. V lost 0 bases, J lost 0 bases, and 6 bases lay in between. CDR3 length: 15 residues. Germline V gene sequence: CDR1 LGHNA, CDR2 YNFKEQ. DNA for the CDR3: TGTGCCAGCAGCCAAGACGCCTACTCCTACAATGAGCAGTTCTTC. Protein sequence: CASSQDAYSYNEQFF.

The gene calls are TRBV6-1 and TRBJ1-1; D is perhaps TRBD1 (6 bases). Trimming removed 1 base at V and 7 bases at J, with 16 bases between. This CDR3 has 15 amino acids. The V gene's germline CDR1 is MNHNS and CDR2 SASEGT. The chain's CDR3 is CASSEGGGDRYEAFF. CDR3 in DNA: TGTGCCAGCAGTGAAGGAGGGGGGGATCGATATGAAGCTTTCTTT.

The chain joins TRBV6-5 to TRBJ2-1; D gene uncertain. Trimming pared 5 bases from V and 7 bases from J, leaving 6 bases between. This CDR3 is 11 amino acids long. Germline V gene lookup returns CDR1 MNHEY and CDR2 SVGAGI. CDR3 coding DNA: TGTGCCAGCAGTCCCTCGAATGAGCAGTTCTTC. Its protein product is CASSPSNEQFF.

The CDR3 DNA is TGTGCCAGCAGCTTGGGTTATACAGGGTTAGAGACCCAGTACTTC. Translating gives CASSLGYTGLETQYF. The V gene is TRBV5-6, the J gene TRBJ2-5, with D possibly TRBD1 on 6 matching bases. The CDR3 extends over 15 amino acids. V lost 0 bases and J lost 4, with 13 bases in between. Looked up from germline, CDR1 is SGHDT and CDR2 is YYEEEE.

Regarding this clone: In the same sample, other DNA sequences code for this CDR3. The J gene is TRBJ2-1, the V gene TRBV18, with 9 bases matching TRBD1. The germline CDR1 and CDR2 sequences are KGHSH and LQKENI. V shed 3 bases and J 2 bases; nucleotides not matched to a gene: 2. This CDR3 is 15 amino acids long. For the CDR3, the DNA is TGTGCCAGCTCACCGGGACAGGGTCCCTACAATGAGCAGTTCTTC. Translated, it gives CASSPGQGPYNEQFF.

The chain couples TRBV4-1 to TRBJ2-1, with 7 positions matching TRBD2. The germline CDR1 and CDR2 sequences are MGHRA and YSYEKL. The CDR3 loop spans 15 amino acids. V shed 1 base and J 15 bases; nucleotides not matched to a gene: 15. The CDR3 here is CASSQVGRREMYPFF. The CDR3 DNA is TGCGCCAGCAGCCAAGTAGGACGGCGGGAGATGTACCCGTTCTTC.

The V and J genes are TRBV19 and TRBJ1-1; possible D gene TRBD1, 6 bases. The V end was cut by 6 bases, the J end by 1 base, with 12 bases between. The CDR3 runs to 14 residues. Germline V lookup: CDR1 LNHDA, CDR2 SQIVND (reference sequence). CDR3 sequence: CASSPQGSNTEAFF. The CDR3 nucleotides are TGTGCCAGTAGCCCACAGGGATCGAACACTGAAGCTTTCTTT.

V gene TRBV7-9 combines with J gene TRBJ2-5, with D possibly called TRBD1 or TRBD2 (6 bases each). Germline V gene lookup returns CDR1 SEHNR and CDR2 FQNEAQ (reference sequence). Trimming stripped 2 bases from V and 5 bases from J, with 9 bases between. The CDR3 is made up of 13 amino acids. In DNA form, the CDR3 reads TGTGCCAGCAGCTTAAAAGGGGGGGAGACCCAGTACTTC. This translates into CASSLKGGETQYF.

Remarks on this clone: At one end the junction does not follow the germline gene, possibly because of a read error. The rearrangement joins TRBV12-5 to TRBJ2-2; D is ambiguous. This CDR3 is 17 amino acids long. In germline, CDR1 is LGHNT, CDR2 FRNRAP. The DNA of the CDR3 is TGTGCTAGTGGTTTGGTAGTCCGAGGAGCGAATACCGGGGAGCTGTTTTTT. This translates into CASGLVVRGANTGELFF.

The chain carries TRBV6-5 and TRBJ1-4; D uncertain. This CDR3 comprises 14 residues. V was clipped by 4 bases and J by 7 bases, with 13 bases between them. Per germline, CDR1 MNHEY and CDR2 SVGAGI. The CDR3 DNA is TGTGCCAGCAGTTTCACAAGAGAGGGTGAAAAACTGTTTTTT. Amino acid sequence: CASSFTREGEKLFF.

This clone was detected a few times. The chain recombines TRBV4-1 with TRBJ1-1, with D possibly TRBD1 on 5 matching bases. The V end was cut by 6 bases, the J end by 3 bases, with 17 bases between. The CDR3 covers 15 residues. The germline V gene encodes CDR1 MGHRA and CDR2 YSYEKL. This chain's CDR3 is CASSRGPAGDTEAFF. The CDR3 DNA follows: TGCGCCAGCAGTCGAGGCCCGGCGGGGGACACTGAAGCTTTCTTT.

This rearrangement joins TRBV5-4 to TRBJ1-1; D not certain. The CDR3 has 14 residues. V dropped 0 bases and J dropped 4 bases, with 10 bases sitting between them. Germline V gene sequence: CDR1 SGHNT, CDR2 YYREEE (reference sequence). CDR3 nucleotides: TGTGCCAGCAGCTTGGATGCAAGGTCCACTGAAGCTTTCTTT. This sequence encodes CASSLDARSTEAFF.

CDR3 amino acids: CASSRATSGRLLSYEQYF. The CDR3 nucleotides are TGTGCCAGCAGCCGCGCGACTAGCGGGAGACTCCTCTCCTACGAGCAGTACTTC. The chain employs TRBV14 and TRBJ2-7, with 12 bases identical to TRBD2. The CDR3 is 18 residues long. Germline lookup yields CDR1 SGHDN and CDR2 FVKESK. Unmatched junction bases numbered 10, after V lost 4 bases and J lost 0 bases.

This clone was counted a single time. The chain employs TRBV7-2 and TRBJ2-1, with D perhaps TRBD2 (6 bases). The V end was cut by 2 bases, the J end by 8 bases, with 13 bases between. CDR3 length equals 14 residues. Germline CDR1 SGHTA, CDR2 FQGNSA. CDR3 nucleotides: TGTGCCAGCAGCTTAAGTCAGGGAGGCCATGAGCAGTTCTTC. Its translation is CASSLSQGGHEQFF.

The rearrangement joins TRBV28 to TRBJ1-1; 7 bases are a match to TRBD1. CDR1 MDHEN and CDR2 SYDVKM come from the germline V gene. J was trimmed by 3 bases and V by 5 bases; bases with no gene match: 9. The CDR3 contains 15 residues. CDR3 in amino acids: CASSLISRGHTEAFF. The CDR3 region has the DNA TGTGCCAGCAGTCTTATATCGAGGGGGCACACTGAAGCTTTCTTT. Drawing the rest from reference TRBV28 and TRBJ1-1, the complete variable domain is DVKVTQSSRYLVKRTGEKVFLECVQDMDHENMFWYRQDPGLGLRLIYFSYDVKMKEKGDIPEGYSVSREKKERFSLILESASTNQTSMYLCASSLISRGHTEAFFGQGTRLTVV.